A selection of T cell receptor beta chains follows, all from one sample in a study of T cell responses to AZD1222 COVID-19 vaccine. TCRdb's copy holds only in-frame clones and misses some; the assay was immunoSEQ multiplex PCR. The sample contains around 130,000 clones, 80% to 95% of which appear only once. This specimen consisted of peripheral blood, obtained 28 days after the second dose of the MenACWY control vaccine. These TCRs come from an adult who received the MenACWY meningococcal vaccine as a control. The CDR3 runs from the conserved cysteine through the conserved F or W. D genes are given only for firm matches. Not every row has a clone size; where given, it reads once, few, many or a size class.

j_call	v_call	d_call	clone_size	cdr3_nt	cdr3_aa
TRBJ1-2	TRBV11-2	-	-	TGTGCCAGCAGCACGACCTATGGCTACACCTTC	CASSTTYGYTF
TRBJ1-5	TRBV27	TRBD1	-	TGTGCCAGCAGAAGGACAGGGAGGCTGATTTATAGCAATCAGCCCCAGCATTTT	CASRRTGRLIYSNQPQHF
TRBJ2-7	TRBV7-9	-	few	TGTGCCAGCAGCTTAGCGGACGGTACCTACGAGCAGTACTTC	CASSLADGTYEQYF
TRBJ1-1	TRBV10-2	TRBD1	once	TGCGCCAGCAGGCAGGGGGTGGGCACTGAAGCTTTCTTT	CASRQGVGTEAFF
TRBJ1-1	TRBV4-1	-	-	TGCGCCAGCAGCCAGATCACGGGACCAAAAAACACTGAAGCTTTCTTT	CASSQITGPKNTEAFF
TRBJ2-3	TRBV6-2/TRBV6-3	-	few	TGTGCCAGCAGTTACTCCGTTCCGGATACGCAGTATTTT	CASSYSVPDTQYF
TRBJ2-6	TRBV28	-	once	TGTGCCAGCAATTCCCGGACTGGGGCCAACGTCCTGACTTTC	CASNSRTGANVLTF
TRBJ1-5	TRBV27	-	few	TGTGCCAGCAGAGGGCCGTACTATCAGCCCCAGCATTTT	CASRGPYYQPQHF
TRBJ2-7	TRBV30	TRBD1	-	TGTGCCTGGAGTAGGGGACAGCACTACGAGCAGTACTTC	CAWSRGQHYEQYF
TRBJ1-4	TRBV5-4	-	-	TGTGCCAGCAGCTTGAGGGCTACTAATGAAAAACTGTTTTTT	CASSLRATNEKLFF
TRBJ2-5	TRBV6-2/TRBV6-3	TRBD1	once	TGTGCCAGCAGTTACAAAGGGGGCTGGGAGACCCAGTACTTC	CASSYKGGWETQYF
TRBJ1-1	TRBV27	-	once	TGTGCCAGCAGTCCGCGGACAGCCCCTGAAGCTTTCTTT	CASSPRTAPEAFF
TRBJ1-3	TRBV7-8	-	-	TGTGCCAGCAGCGCCGCGGGTTGGTCTGGAAACACCATATATTTT	CASSAAGWSGNTIYF
TRBJ2-1	TRBV6-5	TRBD2	few	TGTGCCAGCGTAGCGGGGGGAGGTCCCTACAATGAGCAGTTCTTC	CASVAGGGPYNEQFF
TRBJ2-7	TRBV14	-	-	TGTGCCAGCAGCCAAGAGATCGTGGGCGCCTACGAGCAGTACTTC	CASSQEIVGAYEQYF
TRBJ1-4	TRBV4-3	TRBD1	-	TGCGCCAGCAGCCAAGCTTACAGGGGAGAAGAAAAACTGTTTTTT	CASSQAYRGEEKLFF
TRBJ2-7	TRBV3-1/TRBV3-2	TRBD2	few	TGTGCCAGCAGCTATATGTGGGGACTAGCTTACGAGCAGTACTTC	CASSYMWGLAYEQYF
TRBJ2-7	TRBV25-1	TRBD1	-	TGTGCCAGCAGTGAATGGGGGACAGCCTCCTACGAGCAGTACTTC	CASSEWGTASYEQYF
TRBJ1-5	TRBV27	-	-	TGTGCCAGCAGTTTGACCCGGGGCCAGGGAGATCAGCCCCAGCATTTT	CASSLTRGQGDQPQHF
TRBJ1-1	TRBV27	-	-	TGTGCCAGTGGACGGGTAGGTACTGAAGCTTTCTTT	CASGRVGTEAFF
TRBJ2-2	TRBV28	-	-	TGTGCCAGCAGGCCTCAGGACAGTTACACCGGGGAGCTGTTTTTT	CASRPQDSYTGELFF
TRBJ1-2	TRBV11-2	TRBD1	-	TGTGCCAGCAGCCTCCCGGGACAGATCTATGGCTACACCTTC	CASSLPGQIYGYTF
TRBJ2-3	TRBV2	-	once	TGTGCCAGCAGAAGCACAGATACGCAGTATTTT	CASRSTDTQYF
TRBJ1-3	TRBV7-9	-	few	TGTGCCAGCAGCTTACCACGGAACCGCTCTGGAAACACCATATATTTT	CASSLPRNRSGNTIYF
TRBJ1-1	TRBV5-6	-	-	TGTGCCAGCAGCTTCGTCAGGGTAGGGACTGAAGCTTTCTTT	CASSFVRVGTEAFF
TRBJ2-1	TRBV6-1	-	once	TGTGCCAGCAGTGAAAATCGGAGCCCCTACAATGAGCAGTTCTTC	CASSENRSPYNEQFF
TRBJ2-2	TRBV4-3	TRBD2	-	TGCGCCAGCACCTCCTTAGCGGGGGGCGACACCGGGGAGCTGTTTTTT	CASTSLAGGDTGELFF
TRBJ2-5	TRBV4-2	TRBD1	-	TGTGCCAGCAGCCTCGGAACAGGGGGCGAAGAGACCCAGTACTTC	CASSLGTGGEETQYF
TRBJ2-1	TRBV27	-	-	TGTGCCAGCAGTTCGGGGCCGAGCTCCTACAATGAGCAGTTCTTC	CASSSGPSSYNEQFF
TRBJ2-2	TRBV7-9	TRBD2	-	TGTGCCAGCAGCTTAGTCCTAGCGGGATTTACATACACCGGGGAGCTGTTTTTT	CASSLVLAGFTYTGELFF
TRBJ1-1	TRBV19	-	-	TGTGCCAGTATAGCGAAGACAGCCCTGAACACTGAAGCTTTCTTT	CASIAKTALNTEAFF